A single sample gave rise to the 15 T cell receptor beta chains below, sequenced in a study of T-cell reconstitution after alpha-beta-depleted transplantation in children. Preparing the TCRbeta library involved the use of unique molecular identifiers. Each CDR3 protein is one row after TCRdb ran MiXCR on the PCR reads. The table has approximately 800,000 distinct CDR3 sequences, 15% to 20% seen once. The sequencing used PBMCs, mostly from graft donor cells, collected 360 days after TCRalphabeta/CD19-depleted stem cell transplant. The receptor source for this set is a male patient between 5 and 17 years old who had a stem cell transplant for acute lymphoblastic leukemia, so the T cells may come from the graft donor.

V and J are TRBV5-6 and TRBJ2-3; D might be TRBD1 (5 bases). Germline assignment: CDR1 SGHDT and CDR2 YYEEEE. The CDR3 covers 13 residues. With 4 bases removed from V and 4 bases from J, the gap between germline ends came to 10 bases. DNA for the CDR3: TGTGCCAGCAGCCGACAGCTCCCAGATACGCAGTATTTT. Amino acids: CASSRQLPDTQYF.

The rearrangement joins TRBV20-1 to TRBJ1-5; D not certain. V dropped 5 bases and J dropped 0 bases, with 11 bases sitting between them. Germline CDR1 and CDR2: DFQATT and SNEGSKA (reference sequence). The CDR3 covers 14 residues. The CDR3 region has the DNA TGCAGTGCTGGGCCCACCAGTAGCAATCAGCCCCAGCATTTT. Its protein product is CSAGPTSSNQPQHF.

V gene TRBV7-9 combines with J gene TRBJ2-1, with 12 bases lining up with TRBD2. The CDR3 spans 15 residues. Germline CDR1 is SEHNR and CDR2 is FQNEAQ (reference sequence). Trimming removed 4 bases from V and 6 bases from J; junction bases left unmatched: 4. This CDR3 reads CASSWGLAGLNEQFF. Here the CDR3 DNA reads TGTGCCAGCAGCTGGGGACTAGCGGGCCTCAATGAGCAGTTCTTC.

This clonotype was seen many times. This sequence joins TRBV6-2 or TRBV6-3 and TRBJ2-1; TRBD2 aligns across 7 bases. CDR1 and CDR2 (germline): MNHEY, SVGEGT. Trimming removed 3 bases from V and 9 bases from J; junction bases left unmatched: 8. The CDR3 is 14 amino acids. This CDR3 reads CASSYVGLSLEQFF. Here the CDR3 DNA reads TGTGCCAGCAGTTATGTGGGACTATCCCTTGAGCAGTTCTTC.

This clonotype was seen once. V and J are TRBV12-5 and TRBJ2-5, with 10 bases identical to TRBD2. Losses at the gene ends were 1 base for V and 0 bases for J; bases not matched to a gene: 5. This CDR3 has 17 amino acids. Per the germline V gene, CDR1 is LGHNT and CDR2 is FRNRAP. The CDR3 loop is CASGLGPGLAHQETQYF. As DNA, the CDR3 is TGTGCTAGTGGTTTGGGTCCGGGACTAGCGCACCAAGAGACCCAGTACTTC.

This clonotype showed up just a few times. The chain couples TRBV10-2 to TRBJ2-1, with D unresolved. Germline loops: CDR1 WSHSY, CDR2 SAAADI. The V gene lost 8 bases and the J gene lost 9 bases, with 11 bases spanning the gap. The CDR3 sequence is 11 residues long. CDR3 in DNA: TGCGCCAGCTGTCAAGGTAGTGAGCAGTTCTTC. Translating it yields CASCQGSEQFF.

CDR3 in amino acids: CASSILRTGELFF. The CDR3 DNA reads as TGTGCCAGCAGTATTCTGAGAACCGGGGAGCTGTTTTTT. The chain couples TRBV12-3 or TRBV12-4 to TRBJ2-2; D gene ambiguous. Deletions cut 5 bases from V and 5 bases from J, with 9 bases between. The CDR3 has 13 residues.

The V call is TRBV5-1, the J call TRBJ2-2, with D unresolved. The CDR3 loop spans 14 amino acids. Germline CDR1 reads SGHRS; CDR2 reads YFSETQ. V gave up 0 bases and J gave up 6 bases, with 9 bases separating them. The CDR3 DNA sequence: TGCGCCAGCAGCTTGGATATGGGCGCCGGGGAGCTGTTTTTT. This sequence encodes CASSLDMGAGELFF.

The rearrangement links TRBV28 to TRBJ2-7, with TRBD2 identical over 8 bases. V was pared by 5 bases and J by 13 bases, with 7 bases of the junction left unmatched. Germline V gives CDR1 MDHEN, CDR2 SYDVKM. The CDR3 is 11 amino acids. CDR3 bases: TGTGCCAGCAGTCAAACTAGCGGCGTATACTTC. Translation: CASSQTSGVYF.

The CDR3 region is CASSPPSPKETQYF. The CDR3 DNA reads TGTGCCAGCTCACCACCGAGTCCTAAAGAGACCCAGTACTTC. This chain links TRBV18 with TRBJ2-5; D ambiguous. This CDR3 is 14 amino acids long. CDR1 is KGHSH, CDR2 LQKENI, per germline. V was trimmed by 0 bases and J by 3 bases, leaving 8 bases between them.

This clonotype has just a few counts. The V call is TRBV5-1, the J call TRBJ2-1, with D possibly being TRBD2 (6 bases). This CDR3 has 15 amino acids. In germline, CDR1 is SGHRS, CDR2 YFSETQ. The V end was cut by 1 base, the J end by 5 bases, with 13 bases between. For the CDR3, the DNA is TGCGCCAGCAGCTTGTGGAGGGACCCCCACAATGAGCAGTTCTTC. Its translation is CASSLWRDPHNEQFF.

This chain uses TRBV11-1 with TRBJ2-4, with 8 bases that match TRBD1. CDR3 length: 19 amino acids. V lost 5 bases and J lost 1; bases outside the gene matches: 16. The germline V gene encodes CDR1 SGHAT and CDR2 FQDESV (reference sequence). The CDR3 here is CASSAPDRDGLSAKNIQYF. CDR3 sequence (DNA): TGTGCCAGCAGCGCCCCGGACAGGGATGGACTCTCGGCCAAAAACATTCAGTACTTC.

In this sample, this clonotype turned up many times. The rearrangement joins TRBV12-3 or TRBV12-4 to TRBJ1-5, with TRBD1 matching 9 bases. The CDR3 runs 15 residues. The V segment lost 6 bases and the J segment 4 bases; nucleotides outside the gene matches: 7. CDR3 in DNA: TGTGCCAGCAGCCCCGGACAGGGGCTAAATCAGCCCCAGCATTTT. Amino acid sequence: CASSPGQGLNQPQHF.

This clonotype was counted a few times. This chain joins TRBV6-5 and TRBJ2-5, with 8 bases fitting TRBD2. The ends lost 2 bases at V and 2 bases at J; junction bases unmatched: 1. This CDR3 has 14 residues. The germline CDR1 and CDR2 sequences are MNHEY and SVGAGI. CDR3 residues: CASSYTSGQETQYF. CDR3 coding DNA: TGTGCCAGCAGTTACACTAGCGGACAAGAGACCCAGTACTTC.

In DNA form, the CDR3 reads TGTGCCAGCAGCAATAGTAGGGACAGGGCTAATGAAAAACTGTTTTTT. The encoded protein is CASSNSRDRANEKLFF. The rearrangement uses TRBV7-6 and TRBJ1-4, with TRBD1 identical over 9 bases. Trimming removed 5 bases from V and 3 bases from J; junction bases left unmatched: 7. Germline CDR1 SGHVS, CDR2 FNYEAQ. The CDR3 loop spans 16 amino acids.